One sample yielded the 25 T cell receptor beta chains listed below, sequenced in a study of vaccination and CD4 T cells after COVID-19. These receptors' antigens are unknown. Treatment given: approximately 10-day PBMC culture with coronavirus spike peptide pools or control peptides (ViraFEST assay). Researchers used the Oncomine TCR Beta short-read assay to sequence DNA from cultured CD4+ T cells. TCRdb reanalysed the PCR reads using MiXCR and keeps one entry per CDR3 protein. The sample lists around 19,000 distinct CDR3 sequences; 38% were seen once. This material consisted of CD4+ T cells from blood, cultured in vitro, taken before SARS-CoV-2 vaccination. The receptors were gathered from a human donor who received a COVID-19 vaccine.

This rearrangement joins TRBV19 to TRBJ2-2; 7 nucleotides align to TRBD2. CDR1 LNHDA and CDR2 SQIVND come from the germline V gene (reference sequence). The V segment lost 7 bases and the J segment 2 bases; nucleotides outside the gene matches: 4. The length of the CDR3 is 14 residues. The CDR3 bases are TGTGCCAGTAAGCGGGACGGCAACACCGGGGAGCTGTTTTTT. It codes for CASKRDGNTGELFF.

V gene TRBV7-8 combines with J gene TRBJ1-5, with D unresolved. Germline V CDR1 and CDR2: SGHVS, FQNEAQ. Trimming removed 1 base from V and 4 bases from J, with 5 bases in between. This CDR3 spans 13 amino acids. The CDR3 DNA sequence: TGTGCCAGCAGCTTAGGCCAGAATCAGCCCCAGCATTTT. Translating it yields CASSLGQNQPQHF.

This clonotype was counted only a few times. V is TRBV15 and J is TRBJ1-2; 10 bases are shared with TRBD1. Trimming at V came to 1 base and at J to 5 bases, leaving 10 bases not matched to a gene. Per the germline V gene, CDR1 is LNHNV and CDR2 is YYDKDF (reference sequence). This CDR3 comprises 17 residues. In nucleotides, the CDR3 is TGTGCCACCAGCAGAGGAATTGGACAGGGGGTAGTATATGGCTACACCTTC. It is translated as CATSRGIGQGVVYGYTF.

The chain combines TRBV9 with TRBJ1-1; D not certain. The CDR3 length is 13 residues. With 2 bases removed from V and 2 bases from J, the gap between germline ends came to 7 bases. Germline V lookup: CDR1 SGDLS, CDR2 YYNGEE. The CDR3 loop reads CASSVLVNTEAFF. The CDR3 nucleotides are TGTGCCAGCAGCGTTTTGGTCAACACTGAAGCTTTCTTT.

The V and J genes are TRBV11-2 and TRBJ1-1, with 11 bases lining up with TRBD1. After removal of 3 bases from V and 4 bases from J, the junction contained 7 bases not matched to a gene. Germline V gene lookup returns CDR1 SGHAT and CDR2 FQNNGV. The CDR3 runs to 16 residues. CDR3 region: CASSFPGQGVGTEAFF. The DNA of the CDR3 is TGTGCCAGCAGCTTCCCGGGACAGGGGGTTGGCACTGAAGCTTTCTTT.

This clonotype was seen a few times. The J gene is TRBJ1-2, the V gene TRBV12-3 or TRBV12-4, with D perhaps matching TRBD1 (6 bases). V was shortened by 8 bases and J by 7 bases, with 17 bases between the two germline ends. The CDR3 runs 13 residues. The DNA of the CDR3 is TGTGCCAGCTGCATATGGTTAGGGGGTGGCTACACCTTC. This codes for CASCIWLGGGYTF.

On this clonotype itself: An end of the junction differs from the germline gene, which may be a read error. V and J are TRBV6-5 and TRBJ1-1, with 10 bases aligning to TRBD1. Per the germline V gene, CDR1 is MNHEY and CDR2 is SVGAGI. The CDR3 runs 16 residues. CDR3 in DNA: TGTACCAGCAGTTACTCATGGCGACAGGGGGCATCTGAAGCTTTCTTT. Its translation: CTSSYSWRQGASEAFF.

The CDR3 DNA sequence: TGTGCCAGCAGTTACGGGCCTGACAGGGGTACTGAAGCTTTCTTT. It codes for CASSYGPDRGTEAFF. V and J are TRBV6-5 and TRBJ1-1; 8 bases line up with TRBD1. Looked up from germline, CDR1 is MNHEY and CDR2 is SVGAGI. The CDR3 loop spans 15 amino acids. V lost 2 bases, J lost 5 bases, and 7 bases stayed unmatched.

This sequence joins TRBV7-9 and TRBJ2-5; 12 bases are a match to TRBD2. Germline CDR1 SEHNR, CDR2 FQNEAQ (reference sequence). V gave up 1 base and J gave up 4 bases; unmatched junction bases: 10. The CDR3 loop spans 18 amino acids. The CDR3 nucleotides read TGTGCCAGCAGCTTAGGCGGTCAACTAGCGGGGGGTGGAGAGACCCAGTACTTC. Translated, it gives CASSLGGQLAGGGETQYF. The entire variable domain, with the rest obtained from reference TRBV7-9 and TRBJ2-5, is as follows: DTGVSQNPRHKITKRGQNVTFRCDPISEHNRLYWYRQTLGQGPEFLTYFQNEAQLEKSRLLSDRFSAERPKGSFSTLEIQRTEQGDSAMYLCASSLGGQLAGGGETQYFGPGTRLLVL.

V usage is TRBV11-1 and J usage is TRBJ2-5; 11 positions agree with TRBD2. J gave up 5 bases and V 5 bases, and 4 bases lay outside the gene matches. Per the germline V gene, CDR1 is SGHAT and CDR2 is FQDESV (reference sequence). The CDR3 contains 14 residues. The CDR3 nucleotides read TGTGCCAGCAGCCCTCGGACTAGCGGGGAGACCCAGTACTTC. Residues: CASSPRTSGETQYF.

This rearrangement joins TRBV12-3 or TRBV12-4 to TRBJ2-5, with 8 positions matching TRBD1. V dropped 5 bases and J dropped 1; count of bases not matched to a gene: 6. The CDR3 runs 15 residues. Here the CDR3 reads CASSTRTGGQETQYF. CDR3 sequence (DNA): TGTGCCAGCAGTACTCGTACAGGGGGCCAAGAGACCCAGTACTTC.

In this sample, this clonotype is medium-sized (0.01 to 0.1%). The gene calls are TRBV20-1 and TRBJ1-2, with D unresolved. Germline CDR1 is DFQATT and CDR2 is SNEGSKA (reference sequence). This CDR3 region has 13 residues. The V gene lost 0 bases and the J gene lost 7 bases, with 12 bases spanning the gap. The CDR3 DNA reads TGCAGTGCTAGAGATCAAGGGCGTGGTGGCTACACCTTC. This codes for CSARDQGRGGYTF.

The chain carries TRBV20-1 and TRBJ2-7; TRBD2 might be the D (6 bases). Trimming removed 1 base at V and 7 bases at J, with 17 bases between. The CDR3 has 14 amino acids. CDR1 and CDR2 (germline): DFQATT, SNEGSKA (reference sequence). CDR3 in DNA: TGCAGTGCTAGAGCGGGACTCTGGGTAGGGGAGCAGTACTTC. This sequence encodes CSARAGLWVGEQYF.

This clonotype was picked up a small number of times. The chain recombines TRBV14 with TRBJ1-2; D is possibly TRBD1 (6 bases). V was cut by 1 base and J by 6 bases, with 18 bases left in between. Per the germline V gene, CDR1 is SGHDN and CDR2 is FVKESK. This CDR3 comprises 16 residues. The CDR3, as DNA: TGTGCCAGCAGCCAAGCACCGGGCAGGGGCATCAATGGCTACACCTTC. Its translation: CASSQAPGRGINGYTF.

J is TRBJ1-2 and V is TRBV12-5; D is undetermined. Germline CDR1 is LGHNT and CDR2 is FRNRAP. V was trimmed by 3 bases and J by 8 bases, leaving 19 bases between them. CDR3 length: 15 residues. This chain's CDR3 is CASGFDLSATKGYTF. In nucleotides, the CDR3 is TGTGCTAGTGGTTTCGACCTCTCAGCAACGAAAGGCTACACCTTC.

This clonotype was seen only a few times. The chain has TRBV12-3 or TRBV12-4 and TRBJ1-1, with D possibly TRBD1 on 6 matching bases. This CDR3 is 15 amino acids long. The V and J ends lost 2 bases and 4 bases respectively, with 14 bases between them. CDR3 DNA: TGTGCCAGCAGTTTACACTACAGGGAGATCACTGAAGCTTTCTTT. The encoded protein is CASSLHYREITEAFF.

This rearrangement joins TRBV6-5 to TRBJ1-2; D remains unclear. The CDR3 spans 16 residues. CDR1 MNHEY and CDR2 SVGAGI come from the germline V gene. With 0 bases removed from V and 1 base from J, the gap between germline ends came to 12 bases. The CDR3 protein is CASSYSPGEINYGYTF. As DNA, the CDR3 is TGTGCCAGCAGTTACTCTCCAGGCGAGATTAACTATGGCTACACCTTC.

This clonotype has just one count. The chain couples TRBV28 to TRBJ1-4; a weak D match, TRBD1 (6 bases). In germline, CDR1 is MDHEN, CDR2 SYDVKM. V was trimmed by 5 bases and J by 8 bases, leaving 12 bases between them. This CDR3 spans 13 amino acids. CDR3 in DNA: TGTGCCAGCAGTACCGGGACATGGGAAAAACTGTTTTTT. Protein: CASSTGTWEKLFF.

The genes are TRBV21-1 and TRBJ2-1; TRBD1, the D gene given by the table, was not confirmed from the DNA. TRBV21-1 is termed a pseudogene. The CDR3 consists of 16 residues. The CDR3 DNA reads TGTGCCAGCAGCCCGCAGACGCGGGGGACGGACAATGAGCAGTTCTTC. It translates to CASSPQTRGTDNEQFF.

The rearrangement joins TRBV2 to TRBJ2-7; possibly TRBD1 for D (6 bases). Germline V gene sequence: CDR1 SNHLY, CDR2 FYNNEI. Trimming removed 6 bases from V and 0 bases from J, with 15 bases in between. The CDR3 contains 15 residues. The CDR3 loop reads CASRSHRDTSYEQYF. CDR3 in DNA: TGTGCCAGCAGGTCCCACCGGGACACCTCCTACGAGCAGTACTTC.

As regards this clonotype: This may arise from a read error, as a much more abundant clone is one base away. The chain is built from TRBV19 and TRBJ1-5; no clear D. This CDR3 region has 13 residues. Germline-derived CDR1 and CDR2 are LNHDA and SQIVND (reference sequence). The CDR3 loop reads CASSMNGNRPQHF. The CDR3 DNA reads TGTGCCAGTAGTATGAACGGGAATCGGCCCCAGCATTTT. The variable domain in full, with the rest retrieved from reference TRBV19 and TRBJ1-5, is DGGITQSPKYLFRKEGQNVTLSCEQNLNHDAMYWYRQDPGQGLRLIYYSQIVNDFQKGDIAEGYSVSREKKESFPLTVTSAQKNPTAFYLCASSMNGNRPQHFGDGTRLSIL.

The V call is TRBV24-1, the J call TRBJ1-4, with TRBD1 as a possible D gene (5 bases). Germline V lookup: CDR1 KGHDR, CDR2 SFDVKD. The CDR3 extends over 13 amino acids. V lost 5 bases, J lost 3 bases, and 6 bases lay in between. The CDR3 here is CATSGGANEKLFF. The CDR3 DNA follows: TGTGCCACCAGTGGGGGGGCTAATGAAAAACTGTTTTTT.

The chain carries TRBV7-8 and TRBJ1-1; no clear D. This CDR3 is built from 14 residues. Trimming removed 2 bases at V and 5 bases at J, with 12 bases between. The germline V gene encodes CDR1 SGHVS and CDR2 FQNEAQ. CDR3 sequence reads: CASSLSAGGTEAFF. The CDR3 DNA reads TGTGCCAGCAGCTTATCGGCGGGTGGGACTGAAGCTTTCTTT.

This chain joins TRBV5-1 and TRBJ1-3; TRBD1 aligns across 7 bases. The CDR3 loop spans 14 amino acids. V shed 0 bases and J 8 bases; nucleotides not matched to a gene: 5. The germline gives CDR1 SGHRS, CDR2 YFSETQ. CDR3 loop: CASSLEGQGDTIYF. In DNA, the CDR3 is TGCGCCAGCAGCTTGGAGGGGCAGGGGGACACCATATATTTT. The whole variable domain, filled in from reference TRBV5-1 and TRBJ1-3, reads KAGVTQTPRYLIKTRGQQVTLSCSPISGHRSVSWYQQTPGQGLQFLFEYFSETQRNKGNFPGRFSGRQFSNSRSEMNVSTLELGDSALYLCASSLEGQGDTIYFGEGSWLTVV.

As DNA, the CDR3 is TGTGCCAGCAGCCAACTTTACGGTGAGCGGGACACAGATACGCAGTATTTT. This encodes CASSQLYGERDTDTQYF. This chain connects TRBV6-1 to TRBJ2-3; 7 bases map to TRBD2. With V trimmed by 6 bases and J by 2 bases, 14 bases remained unmatched. CDR1 MNHNS and CDR2 SASEGT come from the germline V gene. This CDR3 has 17 amino acids.